A single T cell receptor beta chain is shown here with its context. No antigen is known for it. The data stem from a study of persistence of HIV-infected CD4 T cells. Sequencing used immunoSEQ version 4 in survey mode. The method was immunoSEQ multiplex PCR; TCRdb's version includes in-frame clones alone and lacks a portion of them. Of approximately 12,000 clones in the sample, less than 75% were seen once. Cells were stimulated with CMV-infected fibroblast lysates at 8.5 to 10 ug/mL. CD4+ T cells upregulating both CD40 ligand and CD69 were sorted as responding cells. Findings of the study overall: Antigen-responding cells were enriched for degenerate expanded CDR3beta sequences.

The germline gives CDR1 KGHSH, CDR2 LQKENI. Between the trimmed V and J ends, which lost 2 bases and 0 bases, there was a span of 5 bases. This CDR3 has 13 residues. This TCR came from an adult man with HIV who was CMV-seropositive. Here the sequenced sample was CD4+ T cells sorted from PBMCs after roughly 18-hour stimulation, taken from a patient who received antiretroviral therapy. The chain is built from TRBV18 and TRBJ2-7; no clear D. The CDR3 DNA sequence: TGTGCCAGCTCACCAGGGAACTCCTACGAGCAGTACTTC. Amino acid sequence: CASSPGNSYEQYF.